This TCR beta chain was sequenced during a study of shared clonotypes between healthy human individuals. Data came from immunoSEQ multiplex PCR; TCRdb stores just in-frame clones and leaves some out. The sample consists of more than 1.2 million clones, roughly 98.5% of them appearing once. Losses at the gene ends were 7 bases for V and 4 bases for J; bases not matched to a gene: 7. The germline V gene encodes CDR1 ENHRY and CDR2 SYGVKD. This CDR3 is 15 amino acids long. Sample: naive CD4+ T cells sorted from blood. Described subset: CD45RA+ positively selected. This sequence was found in a man between 25 and 39 years old in good health. The chain links TRBV10-3 to TRBJ1-2; 12 positions match TRBD1. The CDR3 region is CAITDGTGGLYGYTF. As DNA, the CDR3 is TGTGCCATCACAGACGGGACAGGGGGCCTCTATGGCTACACCTTC.